This TCR beta chain was captured in a study of blood T cells in healthy people across ages. Notes on the study in general: A roughly linear fall in TCR beta diversity per million T cells was seen with increasing age.

A sample-barcoded 5' primer and a J-beta primer mix were used in a second PCR of roughly 7 to 11 cycles. TCRdb re-analysed the 5' RACE reads in MiXCR, keeping a single row per CDR3 protein. Of about a million distinct CDR3 sequences listed, around 46% were seen once; the top ten hold roughly 13%. Germline CDR1 is SGHTA and CDR2 is FQGTGA. Trimming at V came to 2 bases and at J to 6 bases, leaving 5 bases not matched to a gene. The length of the CDR3 is 14 residues. Of note for this clonotype: Its specificity is unknown.

The genes are TRBV7-3 and TRBJ2-7; the match to TRBD2 covers 9 bases. This TCR came from a man aged 25 to 40 in good health. The sequencing sample was made of blood. CDR3 coding DNA: TGTGCCAGCAGCTTACTGGGACTAGCTAGCGAGCAGTACTTC. It translates to CASSLLGLASEQYF.